The 18 T cell receptor beta chains below all came from one sample that was sequenced in a study of shared clonotypes between healthy human individuals. Here immunoSEQ multiplex PCR was the method, and the copy in TCRdb shows in-frame clones only, minus some. The sample yields about 2.5 million clones, about 90% seen once. The sample was naive CD4+ T cells from PBMCs. Subset in this sample: CD45RA+ positively selected. The receptor set was obtained from a man aged 18 to 30 in good health. Some clones in this sample may be carry-over from other donors' samples.

This clone appeared a single time. J is TRBJ2-1 and V is TRBV5-1; no reliable D call. Trimming left V 3 bases short and J 7 bases short, with 8 bases between. Germline assignment: CDR1 SGHRS and CDR2 YFSETQ. The CDR3 totals 12 residues. This CDR3 is CASSSKMNEQFF. The CDR3 DNA reads TGCGCCAGCAGCTCCAAGATGAATGAGCAGTTCTTC.

This sequence joins TRBV7-8 and TRBJ2-2, with 7 nucleotides matching TRBD2. Germline CDR1 is SGHVS and CDR2 is FQNEAQ. The CDR3 runs 16 residues. The ends lost 5 bases at V and 5 bases at J; junction bases unmatched: 11. CDR3 region: CASSPRGSGLTGELFF. The CDR3 DNA follows: TGTGCCAGCAGCCCAAGGGGTAGCGGGTTAACCGGGGAGCTGTTTTTT.

The chain recombines TRBV18 with TRBJ2-5; no clear D. This CDR3 region has 15 residues. Trimming removed 4 bases at V and 2 bases at J, with 14 bases between. CDR1 and CDR2 from the germline V gene are KGHSH and LQKENI. The DNA for the CDR3 is TGTGCCAGCTCACTAACCCAGACGGAACAAGAGACCCAGTACTTC. It codes for CASSLTQTEQETQYF.

This sequence joins TRBV5-1 and TRBJ2-7; D not certain. V shed 5 bases and J shed 7 bases, with 22 bases lying between them. CDR1 and CDR2 from the germline V gene are SGHRS and YFSETQ. The CDR3 spans 15 residues. The CDR3 nucleotides are TGCGCCAGCAGTTTGTTGCCGGTCCCATTAGAGGAGCAGTACTTC. It translates to CASSLLPVPLEEQYF.

The chain carries TRBV5-5 and TRBJ1-2; no clear D. V dropped 5 bases and J dropped 0 bases, with 11 bases sitting between them. This CDR3 comprises 14 residues. CDR1 SGHKS and CDR2 YYEKEE come from the germline V gene (reference sequence). The CDR3 nucleotides are TGTGCCAGCAGTGGAACAGCTTCTAACTATGGCTACACCTTC. Translation gives CASSGTASNYGYTF.

This rearrangement joins TRBV6-5 to TRBJ1-5; D is unclear. This CDR3 spans 13 amino acids. V lost 2 bases, J lost 6 bases, and 8 bases lay in between. Germline CDR1 and CDR2: MNHEY and SVGAGI. The CDR3 nucleotides read TGTGCCAGCAGTTACCAGGAAAGTCAGCCCCAGCATTTT. Translating gives CASSYQESQPQHF.

A note on this clone: Its ends do not fully match the called genes, so a read error is possible. The CDR3 DNA follows: TGCGCCAGCACCTTGACCGGGACAGTAAATGAAAAACTGTTTTTT. Translation gives CASTLTGTVNEKLFF. V usage is TRBV5-1 and J usage is TRBJ1-4, with 7 bases that match TRBD1. Per germline, CDR1 SGHRS and CDR2 YFSETQ. The CDR3 runs to 15 residues.

The chain employs TRBV5-4 and TRBJ2-4; 7 positions match TRBD1. Germline loops: CDR1 SGHNT, CDR2 YYREEE (reference sequence). V dropped 3 bases and J dropped 0; count of bases not matched to a gene: 6. This CDR3 has 16 amino acids. The CDR3 sequence: CASSWGQQLAKNIQYF. The CDR3 DNA reads as TGTGCCAGCAGCTGGGGACAGCAACTAGCCAAAAACATTCAGTACTTC.

The J gene is TRBJ1-3, the V gene TRBV11-1; D might be TRBD1 (6 bases). In germline, CDR1 is SGHAT, CDR2 FQDESV (reference sequence). The CDR3 loop spans 11 amino acids. V lost 5 bases and J lost 7, with 6 bases in between. The chain's CDR3 is CASSGGNTIYF. The CDR3 DNA is TGTGCCAGCAGCGGGGGCAACACCATATATTTT.

The gene calls are TRBV5-4 and TRBJ2-2; D ambiguous. Looked up from germline, CDR1 is SGHNT and CDR2 is YYREEE (reference sequence). CDR3 size: 12 residues. V lost 0 bases and J 9 bases, leaving 6 bases between the germline ends. The CDR3 region is CASSLEDRELFF. The CDR3, as DNA: TGTGCCAGCAGCTTGGAGGATAGGGAGCTGTTTTTT.

A remark on this clone: Other DNA sequences from this sample encode an identical CDR3 as well. V and J are TRBV18 and TRBJ2-7; TRBD1 is a possible D gene (6 bases). CDR3 size: 14 residues. Germline V lookup: CDR1 KGHSH, CDR2 LQKENI. The V gene lost 3 bases and the J gene lost 0 bases, with 9 bases spanning the gap. Written as DNA, the CDR3 is TGTGCCAGCTCACCGGGACAAGCCTCCTACGAGCAGTACTTC. Protein: CASSPGQASYEQYF.

The chain employs TRBV18 and TRBJ2-3; the match to TRBD2 covers 14 bases. In germline, CDR1 is KGHSH, CDR2 LQKENI. V shed 6 bases and J 5 bases; nucleotides not matched to a gene: 7. The CDR3 runs 16 residues. Here the CDR3 DNA reads TGTGCCAGCTCCCCCGGGACTAGCGGGAGTGGAGATACGCAGTATTTT. Translation: CASSPGTSGSGDTQYF.

The CDR3 DNA follows: TGTGCCAGCTCCCCTGGTTCGGCCCCTAATCAGCCCCAGCATTTT. Its protein product is CASSPGSAPNQPQHF. V gene TRBV18 combines with J gene TRBJ1-5; D remains unclear. This CDR3 has 15 residues. Germline-derived CDR1 and CDR2 are KGHSH and LQKENI. Trimming pared 6 bases from V and 4 bases from J, leaving 16 bases between.

The gene calls are TRBV30 and TRBJ1-4; D unclear. The length of the CDR3 is 15 residues. V was trimmed by 2 bases and J by 7 bases, leaving 17 bases between them. Germline CDR1 GTSNPN, CDR2 SVGIG (reference sequence). This chain's CDR3 is CAWSPGSGSAEKLFF. The CDR3 nucleotides are TGTGCCTGGAGTCCCGGATCGGGCTCGGCTGAAAAACTGTTTTTT.

The chain has TRBV5-1 and TRBJ2-6; D ambiguous. In germline, CDR1 is SGHRS, CDR2 YFSETQ. The CDR3 is made up of 16 amino acids. Trimming removed 0 bases at V and 0 bases at J, with 7 bases between. The CDR3 sequence: CASSLDPRSGANVLTF. CDR3 DNA sequence: TGCGCCAGCAGCTTGGATCCCCGCTCTGGGGCCAACGTCCTGACTTTC.

CDR3 sequence reads: CASTGGLHPGEKLFF. CDR3 DNA: TGTGCCAGTACCGGGGGACTCCACCCAGGGGAAAAACTGTTTTTT. This chain uses TRBV19 with TRBJ1-4; a possible D gene is TRBD1 (5 bases). Germline V lookup: CDR1 LNHDA, CDR2 SQIVND (reference sequence). V was pared by 7 bases and J by 8 bases, with 20 bases between. The CDR3 is 15 residues long.

The chain joins TRBV9 to TRBJ1-2; D is perhaps TRBD1 (6 bases). This CDR3 region has 16 residues. V gave up 0 bases and J gave up 4 bases, with 16 bases separating them. Looked up from germline, CDR1 is SGDLS and CDR2 is YYNGEE. The CDR3 is CASSVGRGGAGYGYTF. Written as DNA, the CDR3 is TGTGCCAGCAGCGTAGGCAGGGGAGGTGCAGGCTATGGCTACACCTTC.

Concerning this clone: Other DNA variants within this sample encode the same CDR3. This chain uses TRBV27 with TRBJ2-5, with D possibly TRBD2 on 6 matching bases. The CDR3 extends over 10 amino acids. Germline V lookup: CDR1 MNHEY, CDR2 SMNVEV (reference sequence). V gave up 8 bases and J gave up 5 bases, with 6 bases separating them. The chain's CDR3 is CASGRETQYF. The CDR3 DNA reads TGTGCCAGCGGGAGGGAGACCCAGTACTTC.